This T cell receptor beta chain was found in a study of CD8+ T cells in alopecia areata (dated by TCRdb to the late 2010s). With regard to the full study: The treated patients, all with moderate-to-severe alopecia areata, were enrolled in an open-label pilot trial of oral tofacitinib given at 5 to 10 mg twice daily. In humans, TCRbeta sequencing was performed on scalp tissue and on sorted CD4+ and CD8+ peripheral blood T cells from healthy controls and from patients with patchy or totalis/universalis alopecia areata. Tofacitinib was given for 6 to 18 months, followed by 6 months of follow-up off drug to assess delayed response and recurrence. In both human patients and the C3H/HeJ mouse model, the study applied high-throughput TCRbeta sequencing to look at T cell clonal expansion in alopecia areata. Clonality in the scalp was compared among normal scalp (n=4), patchy alopecia areata scalp (n=8), and alopecia totalis/universalis scalp (n=8). Biopsies were taken from tofacitinib-treated patients at baseline and again at 4 and 24 weeks into treatment, and several of those patients also had a later scalp biopsy. RNA was obtained with the PAXgene miRNA kit for fixed scalp, the miRNeasy kit for PBMCs, and the RNeasy kit for mouse skin. Amplification of TCRbeta CDR3 regions was done by immunoSEQ multiplex PCR using 35 Vbeta forward primers and 13 Jbeta reverse primers.

There are 12 amino acids in the CDR3, from cysteine to phenylalanine inclusive. Left in the record is the CDR3 DNA by itself, 36 bases read in frame from the first base. In the germline V gene (reference sequence), CDR1 corresponds to LNHDA and CDR2 to SQIVND. V is clipped by 3 bases and J by 3 bases, and the sequence between their germline boundaries is 6 bases long. Library preparation used the immunoSEQ multiplex PCR assay. RNA was extracted from all samples and reverse transcribed into cDNA, which served as template for TCR sequencing. SuperScript III was used for first-strand cDNA synthesis, primed with a 2:1 mix of oligo-dT and random hexamers. Amplification bias was assessed with a synthetic immune receptor repertoire, and residual bias was removed computationally. The original methods were these. Raw reads were preprocessed to remove errors, and CDR3 was defined by IMGT conventions from the conserved cysteine to phenylalanine. To get clonality, Shannon entropy was normalized by log2 of the number of productive unique TCRs and the result was subtracted from 1. Whether each scalp clone was CD4 or CD8 was inferred by checking scalp TCRbeta sequences against the CD4 and CD8 repertoires from sorted blood. The immuneACCESS repertoire file appears here via TCRdb, limited to in-frame rearrangements. These files lack a portion of the clones; in checked studies, under half of the deficit traces to unresolved V genes, and the cause of the others is not known. V and J calls and clone size are those listed in that table; D and trimming were worked out from the DNA. For this sample there are 100,000 to 150,000 clones; roughly three fifths appear just once. The ten top clones hold 4.5% of the sample.

The investigation overall reported the following: Compared with mice, TCR sequences shared between patients were less clear, possibly partly because of HLA diversity across the patient population. Unlike mouse skin, which is dominated by gammadelta T cells, normal human skin has resident alphabeta T cells that are also sequenced, and this complicates analysis of the scalp TCR repertoire. Compared with normal scalp, lesional scalp had higher clonality and more expanded CD8+ clones, particularly in alopecia totalis/universalis, a pattern that suggests antigenic drive.

With respect to this clone: The clone's antigen remains unknown. Base-call qualities are not available, and no considerably larger clone is one nucleotide away.

The time point label on this specimen signifies: baseline before oral tofacitinib. Lesional scalp punch biopsies and peripheral blood were obtained from alopecia areata patients. PBMCs were separated by density centrifugation and stained for CD3, CD4 and CD8, after which CD4+ and CD8+ T cells were sorted on a FACSAria. Source: CD4+ T cells sorted from blood, taken at week 0. The clonotype comes from a human donor with alopecia areata. Rearrangement joined TRBV19 to TRBJ2-7; a tentative D match to TRBD1 spans 6 bases. The nucleotide sequence reads as follows: TGTGCCAGTAGTATGGACAGCTACGAGCAGTACTTC. This sequence encodes CASSMDSYEQYF.